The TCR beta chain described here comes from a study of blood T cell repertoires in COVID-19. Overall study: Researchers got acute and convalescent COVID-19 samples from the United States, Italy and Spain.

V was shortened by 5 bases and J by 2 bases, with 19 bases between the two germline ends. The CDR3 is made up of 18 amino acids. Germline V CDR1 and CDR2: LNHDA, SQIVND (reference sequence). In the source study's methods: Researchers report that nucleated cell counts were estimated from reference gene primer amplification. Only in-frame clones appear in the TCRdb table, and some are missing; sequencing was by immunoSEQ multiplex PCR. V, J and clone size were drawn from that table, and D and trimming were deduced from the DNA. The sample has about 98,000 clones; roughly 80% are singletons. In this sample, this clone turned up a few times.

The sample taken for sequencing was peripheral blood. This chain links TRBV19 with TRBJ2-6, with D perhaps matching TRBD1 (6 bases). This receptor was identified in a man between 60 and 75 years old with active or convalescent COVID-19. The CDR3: CASSSRTEGLPGANVLTF. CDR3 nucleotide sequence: TGTGCCAGTAGTTCTCGGACAGAAGGGCTGCCTGGGGCCAACGTCCTGACTTTC.